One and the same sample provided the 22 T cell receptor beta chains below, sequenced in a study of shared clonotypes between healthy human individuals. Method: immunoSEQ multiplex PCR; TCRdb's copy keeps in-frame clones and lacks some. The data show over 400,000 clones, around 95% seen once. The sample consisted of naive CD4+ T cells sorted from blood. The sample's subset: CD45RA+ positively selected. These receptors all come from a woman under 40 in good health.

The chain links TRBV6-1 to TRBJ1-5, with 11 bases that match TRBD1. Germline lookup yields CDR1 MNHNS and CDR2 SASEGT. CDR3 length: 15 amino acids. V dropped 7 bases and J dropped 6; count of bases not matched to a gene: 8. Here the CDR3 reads CASNSPGQGGQPQHF. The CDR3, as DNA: TGTGCCAGCAACTCACCGGGACAGGGGGGTCAGCCCCAGCATTTT.

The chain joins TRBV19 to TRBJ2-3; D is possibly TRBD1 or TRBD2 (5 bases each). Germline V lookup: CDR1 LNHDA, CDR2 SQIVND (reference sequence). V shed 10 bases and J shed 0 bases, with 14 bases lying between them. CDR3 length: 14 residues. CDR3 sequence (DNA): TGTGCCACTCTTCCGGGACGGAGCACAGATACGCAGTATTTT. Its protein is CATLPGRSTDTQYF.

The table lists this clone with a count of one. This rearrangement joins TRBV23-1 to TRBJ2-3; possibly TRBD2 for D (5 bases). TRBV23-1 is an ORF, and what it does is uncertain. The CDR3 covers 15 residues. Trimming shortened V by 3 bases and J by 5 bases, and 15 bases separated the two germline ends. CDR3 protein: CASSQENGVGDTQYF. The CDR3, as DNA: TGCGCCAGCAGTCAGGAGAACGGGGTGGGAGATACGCAGTATTTT.

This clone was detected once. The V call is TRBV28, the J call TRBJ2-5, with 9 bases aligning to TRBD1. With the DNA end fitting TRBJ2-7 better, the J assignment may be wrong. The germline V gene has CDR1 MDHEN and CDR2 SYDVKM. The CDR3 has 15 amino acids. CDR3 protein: CASRTGTGSWYEQYF. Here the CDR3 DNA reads TGTGCCAGCAGAACCGGGACAGGGTCGTGGTACGAGCAGTACTTC.

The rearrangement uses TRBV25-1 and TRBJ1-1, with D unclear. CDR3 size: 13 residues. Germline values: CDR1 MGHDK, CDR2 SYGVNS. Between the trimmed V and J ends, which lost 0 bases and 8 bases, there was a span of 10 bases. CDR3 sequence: CASSEYEGSEAFF. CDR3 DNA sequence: TGTGCCAGCAGTGAATACGAGGGTTCGGAAGCTTTCTTT.

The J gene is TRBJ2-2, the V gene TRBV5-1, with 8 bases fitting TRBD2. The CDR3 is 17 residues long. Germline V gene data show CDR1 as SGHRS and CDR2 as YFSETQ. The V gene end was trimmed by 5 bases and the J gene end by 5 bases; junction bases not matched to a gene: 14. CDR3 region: CASSNAASGFGTGELFF. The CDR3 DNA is TGCGCCAGCAGTAATGCGGCTAGCGGGTTTGGGACCGGGGAGCTGTTTTTT.

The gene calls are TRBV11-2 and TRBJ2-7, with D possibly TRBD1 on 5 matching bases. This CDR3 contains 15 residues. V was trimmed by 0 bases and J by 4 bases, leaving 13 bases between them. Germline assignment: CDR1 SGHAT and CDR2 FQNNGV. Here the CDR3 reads CASSLDSQGIYEQYF. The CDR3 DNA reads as TGTGCCAGCAGCTTAGATAGTCAGGGTATTTACGAGCAGTACTTC.

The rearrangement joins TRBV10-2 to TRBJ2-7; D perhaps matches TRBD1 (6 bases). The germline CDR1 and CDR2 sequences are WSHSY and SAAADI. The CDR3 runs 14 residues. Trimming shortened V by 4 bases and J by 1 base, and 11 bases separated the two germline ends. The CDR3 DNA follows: TGCGCCAGCAGTGGGTACACAGGGTCCTACGAGCAGTACTTC. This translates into CASSGYTGSYEQYF.

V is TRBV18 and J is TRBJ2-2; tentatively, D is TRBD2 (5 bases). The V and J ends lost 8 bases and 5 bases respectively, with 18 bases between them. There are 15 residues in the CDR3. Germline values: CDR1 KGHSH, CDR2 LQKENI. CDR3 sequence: CASPRRAEGTGELFF. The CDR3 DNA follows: TGTGCCAGCCCCCGGCGGGCCGAGGGAACCGGGGAGCTGTTTTTT.

The CDR3: CASSRDRGSNYGYTF. CDR3 DNA sequence: TGTGCCAGCAGCCGGGACAGGGGGTCTAACTATGGCTACACCTTC. The chain uses TRBV6-5 and TRBJ1-2; 11 bases agree with TRBD1. Germline CDR1 reads MNHEY; CDR2 reads SVGAGI. This CDR3 comprises 15 residues. The V gene end was trimmed by 6 bases and the J gene end by 0 bases; junction bases not matched to a gene: 3.

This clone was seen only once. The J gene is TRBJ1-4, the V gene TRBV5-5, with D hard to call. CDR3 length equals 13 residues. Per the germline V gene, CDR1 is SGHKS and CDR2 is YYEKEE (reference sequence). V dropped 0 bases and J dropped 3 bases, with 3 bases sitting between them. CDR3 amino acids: CASSLGPNEKLFF. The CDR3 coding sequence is TGTGCCAGCAGCTTGGGTCCTAATGAAAAACTGTTTTTT.

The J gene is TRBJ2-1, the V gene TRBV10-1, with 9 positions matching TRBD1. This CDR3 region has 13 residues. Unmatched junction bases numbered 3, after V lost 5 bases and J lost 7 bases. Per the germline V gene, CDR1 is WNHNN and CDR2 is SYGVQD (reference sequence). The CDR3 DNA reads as TGCGCCAGCAGTTCCGGGACAGGGAATGAGCAGTTCTTC. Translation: CASSSGTGNEQFF.

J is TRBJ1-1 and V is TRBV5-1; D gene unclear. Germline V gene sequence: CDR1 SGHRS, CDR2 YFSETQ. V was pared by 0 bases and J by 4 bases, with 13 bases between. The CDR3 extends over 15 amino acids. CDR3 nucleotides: TGCGCCAGCAGCTTGGCCGGAGGTCTGAGCACTGAAGCTTTCTTT. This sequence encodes CASSLAGGLSTEAFF. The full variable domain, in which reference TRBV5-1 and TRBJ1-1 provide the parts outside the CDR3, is KAGVTQTPRYLIKTRGQQVTLSCSPISGHRSVSWYQQTPGQGLQFLFEYFSETQRNKGNFPGRFSGRQFSNSRSEMNVSTLELGDSALYLCASSLAGGLSTEAFFGQGTRLTVV.

CDR3 protein: CASGRGYEQYF. The CDR3 DNA sequence: TGCGCCAGCGGCAGGGGCTACGAGCAGTACTTC. This chain connects TRBV10-1 to TRBJ2-7, with D perhaps TRBD1 (6 bases). Deletions cut 8 bases from V and 3 bases from J, with 8 bases between. The CDR3 loop spans 11 amino acids. Germline V gene data show CDR1 as WNHNN and CDR2 as SYGVQD (reference sequence).

In nucleotides, the CDR3 is TGCGCCAGCAGTAAGGGACAGGGGGCCGAGACCCAGTACTTC. Translating gives CASSKGQGAETQYF. This chain uses TRBV5-1 with TRBJ2-5; 12 nucleotides match TRBD1. CDR1 is SGHRS, CDR2 YFSETQ, per germline. This CDR3 comprises 14 residues. With 5 bases clipped from V and 5 bases from J, the junction kept 4 bases outside the gene matches.

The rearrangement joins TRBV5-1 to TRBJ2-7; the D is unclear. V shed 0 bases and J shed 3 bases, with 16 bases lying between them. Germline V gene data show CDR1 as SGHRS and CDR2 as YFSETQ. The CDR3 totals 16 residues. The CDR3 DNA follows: TGCGCCAGCAGCTTGGATTTGTCGCCTACCTTCTACGAGCAGTACTTC. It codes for CASSLDLSPTFYEQYF. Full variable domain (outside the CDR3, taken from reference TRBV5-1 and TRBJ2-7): KAGVTQTPRYLIKTRGQQVTLSCSPISGHRSVSWYQQTPGQGLQFLFEYFSETQRNKGNFPGRFSGRQFSNSRSEMNVSTLELGDSALYLCASSLDLSPTFYEQYFGPGTRLTVT.

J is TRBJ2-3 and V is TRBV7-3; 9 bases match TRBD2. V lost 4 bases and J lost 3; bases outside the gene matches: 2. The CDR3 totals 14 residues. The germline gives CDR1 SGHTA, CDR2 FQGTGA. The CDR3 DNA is TGTGCCAGCAGCTCAGGACTAGCGACAGATACGCAGTATTTT. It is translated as CASSSGLATDTQYF.

CDR3 in amino acids: CASSFGGGSDIGTQYF. For the CDR3, the DNA is TGTGCCAGCAGTTTTGGAGGAGGTTCAGATATTGGTACGCAGTATTTT. The chain combines TRBV27 with TRBJ2-3; D is possibly TRBD2 (5 bases). V lost 3 bases, J lost 8 bases, and 21 bases lay in between. This CDR3 is 16 amino acids long. Germline V gene data show CDR1 as MNHEY and CDR2 as SMNVEV (reference sequence).

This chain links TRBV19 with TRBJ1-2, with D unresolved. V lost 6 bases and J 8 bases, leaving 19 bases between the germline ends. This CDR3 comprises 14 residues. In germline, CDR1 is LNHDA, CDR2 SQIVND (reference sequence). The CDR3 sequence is CASSNAGHGIGYTF. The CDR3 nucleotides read TGTGCCAGTAGCAATGCTGGTCACGGTATCGGCTACACCTTC.

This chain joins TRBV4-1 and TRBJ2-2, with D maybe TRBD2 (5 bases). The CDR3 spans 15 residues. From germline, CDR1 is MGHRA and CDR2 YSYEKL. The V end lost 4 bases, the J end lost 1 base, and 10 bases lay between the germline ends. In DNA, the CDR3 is TGCGCCAGCAGCCTTTCGGGGTGGAACACCGGGGAGCTGTTTTTT. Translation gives CASSLSGWNTGELFF.

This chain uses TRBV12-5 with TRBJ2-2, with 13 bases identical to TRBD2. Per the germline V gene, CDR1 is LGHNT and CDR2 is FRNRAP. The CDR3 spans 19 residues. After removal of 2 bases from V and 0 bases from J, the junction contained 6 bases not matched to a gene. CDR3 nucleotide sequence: TGTGCTAGTGGTTTGCCCTCGGGACTAGCGGGGTCGAACACCGGGGAGCTGTTTTTT. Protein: CASGLPSGLAGSNTGELFF.

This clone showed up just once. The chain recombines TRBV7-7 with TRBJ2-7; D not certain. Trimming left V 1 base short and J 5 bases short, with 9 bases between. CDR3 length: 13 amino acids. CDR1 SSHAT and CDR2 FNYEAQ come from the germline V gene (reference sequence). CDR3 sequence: CASSLDVENEQYF. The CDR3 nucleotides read TGTGCCAGCAGCTTAGACGTCGAAAACGAGCAGTACTTC. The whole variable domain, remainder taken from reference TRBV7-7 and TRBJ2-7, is GAGVSQSPRYKVTKRGQDVTLRCDPISSHATLYWYQQALGQGPEFLTYFNYEAQPDKSGLPSDRFSAERPEGSISTLTIQRTEQRDSAMYRCASSLDVENEQYFGPGTRLTVT.